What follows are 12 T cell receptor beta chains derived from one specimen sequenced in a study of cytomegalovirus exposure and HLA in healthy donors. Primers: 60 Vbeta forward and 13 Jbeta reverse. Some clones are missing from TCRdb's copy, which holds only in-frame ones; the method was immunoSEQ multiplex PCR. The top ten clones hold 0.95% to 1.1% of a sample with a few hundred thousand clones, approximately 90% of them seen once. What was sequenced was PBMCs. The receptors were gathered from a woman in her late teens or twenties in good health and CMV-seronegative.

DNA for the CDR3: TGTGCCAGCAGCCAAGAGCCCCAAGCGGGGTACACCGGGGAGCTGTTTTTT. Protein: CASSQEPQAGYTGELFF. The chain joins TRBV4-2 to TRBJ2-2; 7 bases align to TRBD2. CDR1 and CDR2 from the germline V gene are LGHNA and YNFKEQ. The CDR3 extends over 17 amino acids. After removal of 0 bases from V and 3 bases from J, the junction contained 7 bases not matched to a gene.

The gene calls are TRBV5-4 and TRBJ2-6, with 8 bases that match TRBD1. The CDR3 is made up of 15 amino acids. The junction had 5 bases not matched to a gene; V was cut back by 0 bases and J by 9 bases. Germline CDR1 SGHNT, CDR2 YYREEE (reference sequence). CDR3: CASSLGVGTGNVLTF. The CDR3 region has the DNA TGTGCCAGCAGCTTGGGAGTGGGGACAGGCAACGTCCTGACTTTC.

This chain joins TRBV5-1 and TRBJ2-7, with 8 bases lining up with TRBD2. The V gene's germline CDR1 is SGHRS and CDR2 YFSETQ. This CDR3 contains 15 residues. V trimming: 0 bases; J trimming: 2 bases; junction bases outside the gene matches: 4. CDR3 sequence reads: CASSLVPAGAYEQYF. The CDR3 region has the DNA TGCGCCAGCAGCTTGGTCCCAGCGGGAGCCTACGAGCAGTACTTC. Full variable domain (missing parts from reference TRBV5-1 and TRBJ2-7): KAGVTQTPRYLIKTRGQQVTLSCSPISGHRSVSWYQQTPGQGLQFLFEYFSETQRNKGNFPGRFSGRQFSNSRSEMNVSTLELGDSALYLCASSLVPAGAYEQYFGPGTRLTVT.

CDR3: CASSRRDRAYEQYF. The CDR3 bases are TGTGCCAGCAGCCGCCGGGACAGGGCCTACGAGCAGTACTTC. The V gene is TRBV7-9, the J gene TRBJ2-7; 9 nucleotides match TRBD1. The CDR3 has 14 amino acids. J was trimmed by 2 bases and V by 5 bases; bases with no gene match: 4. CDR1 SEHNR and CDR2 FQNEAQ come from the germline V gene (reference sequence). The complete variable domain, with remaining parts taken from reference TRBV7-9 and TRBJ2-7, reads DTGVSQNPRHKITKRGQNVTFRCDPISEHNRLYWYRQTLGQGPEFLTYFQNEAQLEKSRLLSDRFSAERPKGSFSTLEIQRTEQGDSAMYLCASSRRDRAYEQYFGPGTRLTVT.

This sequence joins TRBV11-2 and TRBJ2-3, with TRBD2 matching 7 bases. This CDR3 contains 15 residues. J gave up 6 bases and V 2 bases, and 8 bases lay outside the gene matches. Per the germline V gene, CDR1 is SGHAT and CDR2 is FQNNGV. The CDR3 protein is CASSLTPLGGDTQYF. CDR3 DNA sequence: TGTGCCAGCAGCTTAACTCCCTTGGGAGGGGATACGCAGTATTTT. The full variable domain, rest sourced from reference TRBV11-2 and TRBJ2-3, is EAGVAQSPRYKIIEKRQSVAFWCNPISGHATLYWYQQILGQGPKLLIQFQNNGVVDDSQLPKDRFSAERLKGVDSTLKIQPAKLEDSAVYLCASSLTPLGGDTQYFGPGTRLTVL.

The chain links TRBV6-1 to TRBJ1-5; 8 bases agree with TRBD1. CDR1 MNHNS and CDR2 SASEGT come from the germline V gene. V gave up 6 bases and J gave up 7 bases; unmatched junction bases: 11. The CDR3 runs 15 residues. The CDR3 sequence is CASRGETGAYQPQHF. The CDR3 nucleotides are TGTGCCAGCAGAGGGGAGACAGGGGCCTACCAGCCCCAGCATTTT.

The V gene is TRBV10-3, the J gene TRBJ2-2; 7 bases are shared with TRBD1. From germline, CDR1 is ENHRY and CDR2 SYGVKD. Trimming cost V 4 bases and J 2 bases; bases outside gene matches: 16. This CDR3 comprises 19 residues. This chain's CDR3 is CAISARARGQNLNTGELFF. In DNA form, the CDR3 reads TGTGCCATCAGTGCCAGAGCCCGGGGACAGAACCTCAACACCGGGGAGCTGTTTTTT.

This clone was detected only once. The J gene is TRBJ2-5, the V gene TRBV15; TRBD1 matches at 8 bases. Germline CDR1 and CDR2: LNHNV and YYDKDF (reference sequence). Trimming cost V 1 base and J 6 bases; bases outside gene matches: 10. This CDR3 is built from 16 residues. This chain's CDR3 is CATSRGSAGGRKTQYF. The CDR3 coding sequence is TGTGCCACCAGCAGAGGATCGGCAGGGGGCAGGAAGACCCAGTACTTC.

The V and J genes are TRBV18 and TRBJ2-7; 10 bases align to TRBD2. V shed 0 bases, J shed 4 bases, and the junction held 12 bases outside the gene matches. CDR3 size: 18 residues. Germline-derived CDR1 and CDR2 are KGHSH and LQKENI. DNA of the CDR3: TGTGCCAGCTCACCACCCGCGGGACCGGGACTAGCGTATTACGAGCAGTACTTC. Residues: CASSPPAGPGLAYYEQYF.

CDR3 in amino acids: CASSADTGKNYGYTF. CDR3 DNA: TGTGCCAGCAGCGCCGATACCGGGAAAAACTATGGCTACACCTTC. V is TRBV9 and J is TRBJ1-2; D is undetermined. The CDR3 totals 15 residues. The germline V gene encodes CDR1 SGDLS and CDR2 YYNGEE. V was trimmed by 3 bases and J by 2 bases, leaving 14 bases between them.

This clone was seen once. CDR3 sequence (DNA): TGTGCCAGCACTGGACTAGCGGGAGGCTACGAGCAGTACTTC. It encodes CASTGLAGGYEQYF. The rearrangement links TRBV7-9 to TRBJ2-7, with 14 bases identical to TRBD2. Germline CDR1 reads SEHNR; CDR2 reads FQNEAQ (reference sequence). The CDR3 totals 14 residues. The V segment lost 7 bases and the J segment 3 bases; nucleotides outside the gene matches: 2.

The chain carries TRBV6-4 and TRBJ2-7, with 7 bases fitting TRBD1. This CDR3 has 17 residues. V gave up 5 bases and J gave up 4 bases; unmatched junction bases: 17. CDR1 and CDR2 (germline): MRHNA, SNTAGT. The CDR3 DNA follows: TGTGCCAGCAGTCAACATCAGGGTCAGGGGGAGAGTTACGAGCAGTACTTC. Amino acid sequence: CASSQHQGQGESYEQYF.